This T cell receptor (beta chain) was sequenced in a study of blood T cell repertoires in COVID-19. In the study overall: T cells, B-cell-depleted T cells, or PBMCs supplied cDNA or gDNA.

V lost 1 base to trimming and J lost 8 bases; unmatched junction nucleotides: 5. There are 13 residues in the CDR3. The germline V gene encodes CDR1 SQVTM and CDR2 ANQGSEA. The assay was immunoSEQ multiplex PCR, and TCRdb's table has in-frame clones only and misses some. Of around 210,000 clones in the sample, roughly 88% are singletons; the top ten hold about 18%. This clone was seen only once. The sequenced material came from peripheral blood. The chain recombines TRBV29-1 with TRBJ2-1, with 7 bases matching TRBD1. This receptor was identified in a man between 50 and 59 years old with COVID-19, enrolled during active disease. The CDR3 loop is CSVEGRGRDEQFF. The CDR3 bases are TGCAGCGTTGAAGGAAGGGGGCGGGATGAGCAGTTCTTC.